This paragraph covers one T cell receptor (beta chain) sequence. Its antigen is as yet unknown. The CDR3 sequence is 14 residues long. TRB amplification used approximately 0.25 ug of peripheral blood genomic DNA. This sample is part of a study of T cell clusters in autoimmune cytopenias. TRB was amplified by touch-down multiplex PCR, primer pools A and B combined. TCRdb re-called the multiplex PCR reads and catalogs CDR3 proteins one per entry, DNA excluded. Its clone listing holds approximately 12,000 distinct CDR3 sequences. Study-wide results and caveats: TRB repertoire shifts in secondary cytopenia and chronic lymphocytic leukemia mostly reflected lymphoma, not autoimmunity.

A further study also used this sample, focusing on T cell repertoires in aging, cancer and after chemotherapy.

This clonotype was sampled from a human donor in good health. The material sequenced was peripheral blood. The gene calls are TRBV12-3 or TRBV12-4 and TRBJ1-4. The CDR3: CASSPGGTNEKLFF.